This entry concerns a single T cell receptor beta chain. This sample is drawn from a study of OX40 agonist ivuxolimab in advanced cancers. CDR1 SEHNR and CDR2 FQNEAQ come from the germline V gene (reference sequence). Trimming left V 0 bases short and J 4 bases short, with 9 bases between. The CDR3 length is 14 residues. The repertoire was sequenced with immunoSEQ multiplex PCR; TCRdb's copy has only in-frame clones and lacks some. The table has 100,000 to 110,000 clones, around 93% seen once. Patients who had autoimmune disease history or got systemic immunosuppression were left out. The sequence was obtained from an adult with an advanced solid tumor such as melanoma, head and neck, liver or kidney cancer. This chain links TRBV7-9 with TRBJ1-2, with D perhaps matching TRBD1 (5 bases). Here the sequenced sample was CD4+ or CD8+ T cells sorted from blood, taken in a trial of the OX40 agonist ivuxolimab. The CDR3 DNA is TGTGCCAGCAGCTTAGCCAGGGTCGGCTATGGCTACACCTTC. Its protein is CASSLARVGYGYTF.